The text below deals with one TCR beta chain. Its target is unknown. Expressed TCRB transcripts were sequenced because the entire RNA isolate underwent reverse transcription. For naive, central memory and regulatory T cell samples, reads averaged approximately 3.6 million. Sequenced by immunoSEQ multiplex PCR; TCRdb stores in-frame clones only, minus some. The sample carries about 140,000 clones, roughly a tenth recorded once. This sample is drawn from a study of beta chain features in type 1 diabetes. Findings and caveats of the study: Within each of all four CD4+ subsets, Type 1 diabetes patients had TCRB CDR3s that were moderately but significantly shorter.

Germline lookup yields CDR1 MNHEY and CDR2 SVGAGI. V was pared by 4 bases and J by 7 bases, with 5 bases of the junction left unmatched. CDR3 length: 14 amino acids. Via the markers CD45RO/CCR7/CD25/CD127/CD95/CD27, stem cell-like memory, regulatory, central memory and naive CD4+ cells were sorted. The V gene is TRBV6-5, the J gene TRBJ2-1, with 9 bases lining up with TRBD2. The specimen was naive CD4+ T cells from blood. The receptor was isolated from a man younger than 35 in good health. Here the CDR3 DNA reads TGTGCCAGCAGTTTTCGACTAGCGGATAATGAGCAGTTCTTC. Translating gives CASSFRLADNEQFF.